This note documents a single T cell receptor beta chain sequence. This clonotype was counted between two and nine times. Its antigen is not yet known. No base quality values were provided; no much bigger clone lies one nucleotide off. The record originates from a study of regulatory T cells in long-lasting Graves disease (dated by TCRdb to the early 2020s). Describing the broader study: Patients with newly diagnosed Graves' disease had been on antithyroid drugs for under 3 months. Persistent Graves' disease patients were compared with newly diagnosed Graves' disease patients by peripheral blood TCR sequencing and RNA sequencing. The study took place in China and was registered as a clinical trial. A total of 33 samples underwent TCR sequencing: approximately 13 from persistent and some 20 from newly diagnosed Graves' disease patients. The research as a whole found: Peripheral blood alone was examined, since thyroid tissue, which constituted the primary lesion, could not be accessed. Persistent Graves' disease patients showed lower TCR Shannon entropy and fewer highly expanded clones than newly diagnosed patients, suggesting clonal expansion. Only the TCR beta chain was sequenced and analyzed. The authors noted that the small sample size was a limitation that may lower accuracy. TRBV28, TRBJ1-2 and TRBJ2-5 were preferentially used in persistent disease, while TRBV20-1 and TRBJ2-1 were favored in newly diagnosed disease. A larger number of public clonotypes was shared among persistent patients (approximately 2,600) than among newly diagnosed patients (approximately 930).

In light of the paper, this sample's time point label describes: newly diagnosed GD, antithyroid drugs for less than 3 months. RNA was extracted from PBMCs in TRIzol for both TCR sequencing and RNA sequencing. The diagnosis of Graves' disease was made according to American Thyroid Association guidelines. The patients came from an endocrinology department in Xi'an, China. Each patient gave approximately 10 milliliters of peripheral blood, collected in an EDTA anticoagulant tube. PBMCs were isolated by Ficoll Paque Plus density gradient separation without further T cell sorting. RNA quality was checked with an Agilent 2100 Bioanalyzer and agarose gel, and concentration with a NanoDrop 2000. Receptors were amplified or captured by multiplex PCR. The listed sequencing device is Illumina HiSeq 4000. TCR beta libraries were built with iRepertoire HTBI primers and Arm-PCR amplification of CDR3 regions. Before sequencing, the PCR products went through gel purification. Regarding the original processing steps: Gene usage analysis of CDR3 amino acid clonotypes used the 55 to 65 TRBV and about 14 TRBJ segments found across samples. COPE and FqMerger were used to merge the filtered high-quality paired reads into contigs. BLAST was used to align contigs to IMGT TRBV, TRBD and TRBJ reference genes, with CDR3 defined following IMGT. Any clonotype with a frequency above 0.1% was counted as a highly expanded clone. Repertoire diversity was measured by Shannon entropy, and V-J evenness by the Gini coefficient. Public clonotypes were defined as clonotypes shared by more than one individual. TCRdb handled the public reads itself, with Q25 trimming in fastp and clone calling in MiXCR, and kept productive beta chains. Each entry is one CDR3 protein sequence, shown with its most common DNA and genes. Here the V and J calls rest on TCRdb's processing, not on the authors' analysis. The sample data list about 620,000 distinct CDR3 sequences, and 15% to 20% of these were observed just once. 15% to 20% of the sample comes from the top ten.

The germline V gene (reference sequence) specifies SGHNT as CDR1 and YYREEE as CDR2. The CDR3 contains 17 residues, cysteine and phenylalanine counted. Solely the CDR3 DNA is kept, with 51 bases framed from the first base. This sample was also put to use in a study of T cells in Graves' hyperthyroidism and ophthalmopathy. The second publication reports: Stable Graves' hyperthyroidism was defined as no progression to ophthalmopathy during 18 months of follow-up. Hyperthyroidism patients were aged 18 to 65 years and newly diagnosed, with disease duration of less than 2 months. Any patient with an uncontrolled infection, another autoimmune disease, pregnancy or lactation was excluded. Diagnoses were based on clinical symptoms, serum thyroxine and TRAb, thyroid ultrasound and orbital computed tomography. A first-round RT-PCR of the TCR CDR3 used the HTBI primer set with the Qiagen OneStep RT-PCR kit. Most expanded thyroid clonotypes (frequency above 0.001) were also detected in blood, suggesting blood repertoires may reflect thyroid immune responses. In cross-validation, a model built on a 13 V-J signature told ophthalmopathy apart from stable hyperthyroidism with roughly 87% sensitivity and 81% to 82% specificity, and in testing the same model reached 80%/75%. In validation, the model predicted progression to ophthalmopathy with approximately 71% sensitivity and 72% to 85% specificity, a median of approximately 6.5 months before onset. TCR V-J signatures able to tell the groups apart were searched for in a discovery cohort of 95 to 100 patients, of whom about 40 had Graves' ophthalmopathy and 57 had stable Graves' hyperthyroidism. An independent validation cohort of 18 to 20 hyperthyroidism patients and about 15 patients who later progressed to ophthalmopathy tested prospective prediction of ophthalmopathy. The 75 to 100 discovery patients were randomly split 7:3 into training and test sets. Thyroid tissue and blood T-cell repertoires from roughly six Graves' hyperthyroidism patients were also compared in the study. Following sampling, methimazole starting at 30 mg daily was given to hyperthyroidism patients, and high-dose intravenous methylprednisolone was given to ophthalmopathy patients. A second multiplex PCR round built the libraries, followed by size selection and purification. Sequencing of the libraries was done on an Illumina HiSeq2000 using paired-end 100 bp reads. SOAPnuke was used to process the raw data, throwing out any read that contained adapters or uncalled bases, had a mean Phred below 15, or lacked an exact constant-primer or identifier match. COPE v1.2.5 was used to merge high-quality paired reads, and clonotypes were defined as unique nucleotide sequences. MiTCR v1.1 was used to align clonotypes to the IMGT TRBV, TRBD and TRBJ reference segments. The analysis included only V-J combinations with a frequency above 0.0001, which together covered roughly 99% of the repertoires. The TCS score was defined as the ratio of F50 (clonal expansion) to E x V (chaos), calculated using BLOSUM62-based TCRdist between CDR3 peptides within each V-J. Welch's t-statistics and random forest reduced roughly 500 V-J features to 10 to 15, which were used in a naive Bayes classifier (R e1071). No statistical method was used to set the sample size in advance, and investigators knew the group allocation. The paper describes TCR Vbeta CDR3 sequencing of roughly 130 peripheral blood samples, made up of 43 ophthalmopathy patients, 70 to 75 hyperthyroidism patients and 17 progressor patients.

The TCR was taken from a woman between 25 and 40 years old with Graves disease. Donor details come from another sample of the same person, matched by shared clones. The chain is assembled from TRBV5-4 and TRBJ2-3; the D gene is possibly TRBD1 or TRBD2, with 5 bases matching each. The J call could be wrong; TRBJ2-5 is a better fit for the DNA end. This specimen was peripheral blood mononuclear cells (PBMCs), taken at new diagnosis, from a patient treated with antithyroid drugs. The CDR3 sequence is CASSLGLGAGLEETQYF. The bases are TGTGCCAGCAGCTTGGGATTAGGGGCCGGACTCGAGGAGACCCAGTACTTC.